Sequencing of this T cell receptor beta chain was carried out in a study of T cell changes during pregnancy in multiple sclerosis. The CDR3 contains 14 residues. Between the trimmed V and J ends, which lost 0 bases and 4 bases, there was a span of 9 bases. Germline V gene lookup returns CDR1 KGHSY and CDR2 FQNENV. This table comes from immunoSEQ multiplex PCR, and its TCRdb copy is limited to in-frame clones, with some not included. The sample yields 25,000 to 35,000 clones, 80% to 90% seen once. This chain uses TRBV16 with TRBJ1-1; D is perhaps TRBD1 (5 bases). The TCR was taken from a female donor with multiple sclerosis, enrolled in a pregnancy study. The source material was CD8+ T cells from peripheral blood mononuclear cells, sampled in the second trimester of pregnancy. The CDR3 DNA reads as TGTGCCAGCAGCCAATCAGGGGAGGGCACTGAAGCTTTCTTT. Its protein is CASSQSGEGTEAFF.